A single sample is the source of the 19 T cell receptor beta chains below, sequenced in a study of T cell clones after liver transplantation. The table came from immunoSEQ multiplex PCR; TCRdb's copy has only in-frame clones and leaves some out. The table lists about 99,000 clones, roughly 80% of them singletons, with approximately 2.9% in the top ten. Sample: CD4+ T cells from blood, taken around 50 months after liver transplant. The receptors derive from a human patient who received a liver transplant. Some T cells may be transferred from the graft donor.

This clone was picked up a small number of times. V gene TRBV14 combines with J gene TRBJ1-1; D might be TRBD1 (6 bases). The CDR3 has 13 amino acids. Trimming cost V 8 bases and J 2 bases, with 12 bases left between them. The germline V gene encodes CDR1 SGHDN and CDR2 FVKESK. CDR3 sequence reads: CASARTVNTEAFF. Here the CDR3 DNA reads TGTGCCAGCGCGAGGACAGTAAACACTGAAGCTTTCTTT.

The V gene is TRBV18, the J gene TRBJ2-1; TRBD1 agrees at 9 bases. The germline gives CDR1 KGHSH, CDR2 LQKENI. This CDR3 region has 15 residues. Trimming removed 8 bases from V and 0 bases from J; junction bases left unmatched: 5. As DNA, the CDR3 is TGTGCCAGCACGGGGACAGGGAGCTCCTACAATGAGCAGTTCTTC. Amino acids: CASTGTGSSYNEQFF.

V usage is TRBV14 and J usage is TRBJ2-5; D uncertain. Trimming removed 0 bases from V and 10 bases from J, with 24 bases in between. This CDR3 has 17 residues. CDR1 SGHDN and CDR2 FVKESK come from the germline V gene. CDR3 protein: CASSQDQTTYAEHLQYF. In DNA, the CDR3 is TGTGCCAGCAGCCAAGATCAAACTACGTATGCGGAACACCTCCAGTACTTC.

J is TRBJ1-5 and V is TRBV2; 7 bases line up with TRBD1. CDR1 is SNHLY and CDR2 is FYNNEI in the germline V gene. The CDR3 covers 14 residues. V shed 7 bases, J shed 3 bases, and the junction held 6 bases outside the gene matches. CDR3 nucleotides: TGTGCCAGCATTAAAGACAGGGTCAATCAGCCCCAGCATTTT. It translates to CASIKDRVNQPQHF.

The chain employs TRBV5-1 and TRBJ2-7, with 13 bases fitting TRBD2. Per the germline V gene, CDR1 is SGHRS and CDR2 is YFSETQ. This CDR3 is built from 17 residues. V dropped 0 bases and J dropped 2; count of bases not matched to a gene: 5. The CDR3 DNA sequence: TGCGCCAGCAGCTTGGTGCAGGGACTAGCGGGAACCTACGAGCAGTACTTC. It encodes CASSLVQGLAGTYEQYF.

The J gene is TRBJ1-4, the V gene TRBV2, with a possible D match to TRBD1 (6 bases). Trimming left V 5 bases short and J 13 bases short, with 14 bases between. The CDR3 runs 12 residues. Germline V gives CDR1 SNHLY, CDR2 FYNNEI. The chain's CDR3 is CASSPGVMRLFF. The CDR3, as DNA: TGTGCCAGCAGTCCAGGGGTAATGAGACTGTTTTTT.

V is TRBV19 and J is TRBJ2-3, with D possibly TRBD2 on 6 matching bases. Trimming took off 10 bases at V and 11 bases at J, with 25 bases between the two ends. From germline, CDR1 is LNHDA and CDR2 SQIVND (reference sequence). The CDR3 covers 14 residues. The CDR3 DNA sequence: TGTGCCACTAGGCCGGGACTCCCAATAGTCGAGCAGTATTTT. Translated, it gives CATRPGLPIVEQYF. The whole variable domain, remainder taken from reference TRBV19 and TRBJ2-3, is DGGITQSPKYLFRKEGQNVTLSCEQNLNHDAMYWYRQDPGQGLRLIYYSQIVNDFQKGDIAEGYSVSREKKESFPLTVTSAQKNPTAFYLCATRPGLPIVEQYFGPGTRLTVL.

J is TRBJ2-1 and V is TRBV4-2; no reliable D call. Germline-derived CDR1 and CDR2 are LGHNA and YNFKEQ. V was trimmed by 0 bases and J by 3 bases, leaving 12 bases between them. CDR3 length equals 16 residues. The CDR3 is CASSQEKTAGYNEQFF. The CDR3 DNA reads TGTGCCAGCAGCCAAGAAAAGACCGCCGGCTACAATGAGCAGTTCTTC.

This chain connects TRBV7-3 to TRBJ2-5, with 12 bases matching TRBD1. The CDR3 sequence is 16 residues long. Germline V CDR1 and CDR2: SGHTA, FQGTGA. The V and J ends lost 6 bases and 5 bases, in that order; junction bases with no gene match: 10. In DNA form, the CDR3 reads TGTGCCAGCAGTTCATCCGGGACAGGGGGCCAGGAGACCCAGTACTTC. It specifies CASSSSGTGGQETQYF.

The chain links TRBV5-4 to TRBJ1-1; a weak D match, TRBD1 (6 bases). Germline-derived CDR1 and CDR2 are SGHNT and YYREEE (reference sequence). Trimming took 4 bases from V and 4 from J, leaving 17 bases between them. The length of the CDR3 is 15 residues. The CDR3 coding sequence is TGTGCCAGCAGCACAGTATCCAGGGGTGTCACTGAAGCTTTCTTT. Its translation: CASSTVSRGVTEAFF.

The rearrangement links TRBV5-8 to TRBJ1-4; possibly TRBD1 for D (6 bases). The V gene's germline CDR1 is SGHTS and CDR2 YDEGEE. V dropped 7 bases and J dropped 4 bases, with 14 bases sitting between them. The CDR3 contains 14 residues. Here the CDR3 reads CASHATGHNEKLFF. The CDR3 nucleotides read TGTGCCAGCCATGCGACGGGACATAATGAAAAACTGTTTTTT.

The chain joins TRBV15 to TRBJ2-5; D is possibly TRBD2 (6 bases). V was cut by 3 bases and J by 1 base, with 12 bases left in between. CDR1 and CDR2 (germline): LNHNV, YYDKDF (reference sequence). The CDR3 runs to 15 residues. The CDR3 DNA reads TGTGCCACCAGCAGGGTGGGGGGATTCCAAGAGACCCAGTACTTC. Amino acid sequence: CATSRVGGFQETQYF. Using reference TRBV15 and TRBJ2-5 for the parts outside the CDR3, the full variable domain is DAMVIQNPRYQVTQFGKPVTLSCSQTLNHNVMYWYQQKSSQAPKLLFHYYDKDFNNEADTPDNFQSRRPNTSFCFLDIRSPGLGDTAMYLCATSRVGGFQETQYFGPGTRLLVL.

This chain uses TRBV5-4 with TRBJ2-7, with D perhaps given as TRBD1 or TRBD2 (5 bases each). The CDR3 consists of 14 residues. The germline gives CDR1 SGHNT, CDR2 YYREEE (reference sequence). V dropped 4 bases and J dropped 7 bases, with 18 bases sitting between them. CDR3 DNA sequence: TGTGCCAGCAGCACATCCGGGGCCCCTACTGAGCAGTACTTC. Translated, it gives CASSTSGAPTEQYF. Full variable domain (remainder filled in from reference TRBV5-4 and TRBJ2-7): ETGVTQSPTHLIKTRGQQVTLRCSSQSGHNTVSWYQQALGQGPQFIFQYYREEENGRGNFPPRFSGLQFPNYSSELNVNALELDDSALYLCASSTSGAPTEQYFGPGTRLTVT.

The genes are TRBV25-1 and TRBJ1-2, with D possibly being TRBD1 (6 bases). The V end was cut by 3 bases, the J end by 2 bases, with 10 bases between. Germline loops: CDR1 MGHDK, CDR2 SYGVNS. The CDR3 has 14 residues. CDR3 DNA sequence: TGTGCCAGCAGTGAGCCAGGGGAAAACTATGGCTACACCTTC. Its translation is CASSEPGENYGYTF.

This clone has a handful of counts. The chain is built from TRBV19 and TRBJ1-4; D perhaps matches TRBD1 (5 bases). Germline CDR1 LNHDA, CDR2 SQIVND (reference sequence). With 3 bases removed from V and 3 bases from J, the gap between germline ends came to 5 bases. The CDR3 covers 13 residues. CDR3 in DNA: TGTGCCAGTAGTATGGGGGCTAATGAAAAACTGTTTTTT. This gives the protein CASSMGANEKLFF.

The chain carries TRBV7-2 and TRBJ1-2, with no clear D. CDR3 length equals 15 residues. The V gene lost 7 bases and the J gene lost 2 bases, with 17 bases spanning the gap. The germline V gene encodes CDR1 SGHTA and CDR2 FQGNSA. CDR3 protein: CASTRRMERNYGYTF. CDR3 DNA sequence: TGTGCCAGCACCAGACGGATGGAGAGGAACTATGGCTACACCTTC.

The rearrangement joins TRBV2 to TRBJ2-7, with D hard to call. The V gene lost 6 bases and the J gene lost 4 bases, with 13 bases spanning the gap. The CDR3 runs 13 residues. Germline CDR1 is SNHLY and CDR2 is FYNNEI. CDR3 in amino acids: CASRFDWRYEQYF. The CDR3, as DNA: TGTGCCAGCAGATTCGATTGGAGATACGAGCAGTACTTC.

This clone was detected only once. The chain has TRBV7-9 and TRBJ2-7, with TRBD1 matching 7 bases. The trim removed 6 bases at V and 3 bases at J, leaving 8 bases unmatched. Germline V CDR1 and CDR2: SEHNR, FQNEAQ (reference sequence). This CDR3 contains 14 residues. The CDR3 nucleotides are TGTGCCAGCAGACCTCCTGACAGGGACTACGAGCAGTACTTC. Amino acid sequence: CASRPPDRDYEQYF.

The V and J genes are TRBV5-1 and TRBJ2-3, with 12 bases fitting TRBD2. J was trimmed by 6 bases and V by 3 bases; bases with no gene match: 5. CDR3 length: 15 residues. Germline values: CDR1 SGHRS, CDR2 YFSETQ. CDR3 amino acids: CASSSLAGGVDTQYF. The CDR3 nucleotides are TGCGCCAGCAGCTCACTAGCGGGGGGCGTGGATACGCAGTATTTT.